Presented here are 15 T cell receptor beta chains from one specimen sequenced in a study of cytomegalovirus exposure and HLA in healthy donors. Clones were sequenced by immunoSEQ multiplex PCR, and TCRdb holds only the in-frame ones, with some missing. The table has 150,000 to 200,000 clones, 88% seen once. Sequencing was performed on PBMCs. The receptors here all came from a man younger than 35 in good health and CMV-seronegative.

Written as DNA, the CDR3 is TGTGCCAGCAGCTTACAGGGACTAGCGATATCCACAGATACGCAGTATTTT. Translation: CASSLQGLAISTDTQYF. The V gene is TRBV5-8, the J gene TRBJ2-3; 10 bases line up with TRBD2. The CDR3 is made up of 17 amino acids. Trimming cost V 2 bases and J 2 bases; bases outside gene matches: 8. CDR1 is SGHTS and CDR2 is YDEGEE in the germline V gene.

The chain employs TRBV2 and TRBJ2-2; TRBD2 agrees at 12 bases. The germline V gene encodes CDR1 SNHLY and CDR2 FYNNEI. V trimming: 1 base; J trimming: 3 bases; junction bases outside the gene matches: 6. The CDR3 totals 18 residues. In DNA form, the CDR3 reads TGTGCCAGCAGTGAAGGGCTAGCGGGAGGGATTTACACCGGGGAGCTGTTTTTT. Its translation: CASSEGLAGGIYTGELFF. The full variable domain, completed using reference TRBV2 and TRBJ2-2, is EPEVTQTPSHQVTQMGQEVILRCVPISNHLYFYWYRQILGQKVEFLVSFYNNEISEKSEIFDDQFSVERPDGSNFTLKIRSTKLEDSAMYFCASSEGLAGGIYTGELFFGEGSRLTVL.

The chain employs TRBV5-6 and TRBJ2-3; 12 bases match TRBD2. This CDR3 comprises 16 residues. The V and J ends lost 2 bases and 8 bases, in that order; junction bases with no gene match: 9. Germline values: CDR1 SGHDT, CDR2 YYEEEE. This CDR3 is CASSFKTSGSFRTQYF. The CDR3, as DNA: TGTGCCAGCAGCTTTAAGACTAGCGGGAGTTTTCGTACGCAGTATTTT.

The chain uses TRBV6-6 and TRBJ1-2, with 12 bases matching TRBD1. The CDR3 consists of 15 residues. V lost 4 bases and J lost 7; bases outside the gene matches: 7. Germline values: CDR1 MNHNY, CDR2 SVGAGI (reference sequence). The CDR3 reads CASSFPGQGASGYTF. CDR3 sequence (DNA): TGTGCCAGCAGTTTTCCGGGACAGGGGGCATCTGGCTACACCTTC.

The chain joins TRBV4-1 to TRBJ2-7; 9 bases agree with TRBD2. V shed 1 base, J shed 6 bases, and the junction held 7 bases outside the gene matches. The CDR3 sequence is 15 residues long. In germline, CDR1 is MGHRA, CDR2 YSYEKL. This CDR3 is CASSQGLAGYGEQYF. As DNA, the CDR3 is TGCGCCAGCAGCCAAGGGCTAGCGGGATATGGCGAGCAGTACTTC.

The rearrangement uses TRBV28 and TRBJ1-1; 12 positions match TRBD1. Germline CDR1 and CDR2: MDHEN and SYDVKM. Trimming took 7 bases from V and 7 from J; bases not matched to a gene: 13. The CDR3 extends over 16 amino acids. CDR3 sequence (DNA): TGTGCCAGCACCTCACCGGGACAGGGGGCTCCACGTGAAGCTTTCTTT. Amino acid sequence: CASTSPGQGAPREAFF.

The chain recombines TRBV4-2 with TRBJ1-2, with TRBD1 as a possible D gene (5 bases). V lost 0 bases and J 4 bases, leaving 9 bases between the germline ends. The length of the CDR3 is 14 residues. Germline V gene sequence: CDR1 LGHNA, CDR2 YNFKEQ. The CDR3 loop reads CASSQESDSYGYTF. CDR3 coding DNA: TGTGCCAGCAGCCAAGAGAGCGACAGCTATGGCTACACCTTC.

V and J are TRBV11-1 and TRBJ2-2, with TRBD2 as a possible D gene (5 bases). Per germline, CDR1 SGHAT and CDR2 FQDESV (reference sequence). V was cut by 5 bases and J by 7 bases, with 17 bases left in between. This CDR3 contains 15 residues. The CDR3 sequence is CASSLPAGVSGELFF. CDR3 nucleotides: TGTGCCAGCAGCCTCCCGGCGGGTGTCAGCGGGGAGCTGTTTTTT.

The rearrangement joins TRBV2 to TRBJ2-1; TRBD2 is a possible D gene (6 bases). The CDR3 runs 10 residues. V was clipped by 8 bases and J by 10 bases, with 9 bases between them. Germline V gene data show CDR1 as SNHLY and CDR2 as FYNNEI. The CDR3 sequence: CASGGREQFF. Here the CDR3 DNA reads TGTGCCAGCGGAGGGAGAGAGCAGTTCTTC.

The genes are TRBV7-9 and TRBJ1-5; TRBD1 agrees at 7 bases. Per the germline V gene, CDR1 is SEHNR and CDR2 is FQNEAQ (reference sequence). The V and J ends lost 4 bases and 6 bases, in that order; junction bases with no gene match: 15. The CDR3 is 17 residues long. The DNA for the CDR3 is TGTGCCAGCAGCTCCACCAGGACAGGAGGTATCAGTCAGCCCCAGCATTTT. This translates into CASSSTRTGGISQPQHF. The entire variable domain, with the rest obtained from reference TRBV7-9 and TRBJ1-5, is as follows: DTGVSQNPRHKITKRGQNVTFRCDPISEHNRLYWYRQTLGQGPEFLTYFQNEAQLEKSRLLSDRFSAERPKGSFSTLEIQRTEQGDSAMYLCASSSTRTGGISQPQHFGDGTRLSIL.

The rearrangement uses TRBV5-1 and TRBJ2-2; D may be TRBD2 (7 bases). The CDR3 totals 15 residues. The germline V gene encodes CDR1 SGHRS and CDR2 YFSETQ. V gave up 4 bases and J gave up 4 bases, with 14 bases separating them. CDR3 amino acids: CASSVNREGTGELFF. CDR3 nucleotides: TGCGCCAGCAGCGTTAACAGGGAGGGCACCGGGGAGCTGTTTTTT. The entire variable domain, with the rest obtained from reference TRBV5-1 and TRBJ2-2, is as follows: KAGVTQTPRYLIKTRGQQVTLSCSPISGHRSVSWYQQTPGQGLQFLFEYFSETQRNKGNFPGRFSGRQFSNSRSEMNVSTLELGDSALYLCASSVNREGTGELFFGEGSRLTVL.

The sample holds one count of this clone. The V gene is TRBV5-1, the J gene TRBJ2-7; 9 nucleotides line up with TRBD1. There are 13 residues in the CDR3. In germline, CDR1 is SGHRS, CDR2 YFSETQ. The V and J ends lost 1 base and 5 bases, in that order; junction bases with no gene match: 1. The CDR3 loop reads CASSLTGGDEQYF. In DNA, the CDR3 is TGCGCCAGCAGCTTGACAGGGGGCGACGAGCAGTACTTC.

The chain employs TRBV4-3 and TRBJ1-1; D not certain. The CDR3 totals 15 residues. The germline V gene encodes CDR1 LGHNA and CDR2 YSLEER. V gave up 0 bases and J gave up 0 bases, with 8 bases separating them. CDR3: CASSQDEAVNTEAFF. As DNA, the CDR3 is TGCGCCAGCAGCCAAGACGAGGCCGTGAACACTGAAGCTTTCTTT.

The chain has TRBV29-1 and TRBJ2-1; D is possibly TRBD2 (6 bases). Germline V gives CDR1 SQVTM, CDR2 ANQGSEA. Trimming stripped 4 bases from V and 6 bases from J, with 13 bases between. The CDR3 totals 13 residues. CDR3 DNA sequence: TGCAGCGTTGTTATACGGGACTTCAATGAGCAGTTCTTC. Translation gives CSVVIRDFNEQFF.

The gene calls are TRBV7-8 and TRBJ2-7; 7 bases are a match to TRBD2. This CDR3 region has 17 residues. The germline CDR1 and CDR2 sequences are SGHVS and FQNEAQ. V dropped 2 bases and J dropped 2; count of bases not matched to a gene: 12. CDR3 bases: TGTGCCAGCAGCTTAAGGATTCGGGGGGAGCTAACCTACGAGCAGTACTTC. It translates to CASSLRIRGELTYEQYF.